Listed here is a single T cell receptor beta chain. This sample was taken from a study of blood T cell repertoires in COVID-19. Authors' data handling: How many nucleated cells were present was estimated from reference gene primer amplification. This table comes from immunoSEQ multiplex PCR, and its TCRdb copy is limited to in-frame clones, with some not included. V and J calls and clone size follow that table, whereas D and trimming were derived from the DNA. The table has 150,000 to 200,000 clones, nearly 90% seen once. Sequenced sample: peripheral blood. The TCR was taken from a man aged 60-69 years with active or convalescent COVID-19.

The CDR3 DNA sequence: TGTGCCAGCAGTGAGCCAGGGACTAACTATGGCTACACCTTC. Translating it yields CASSEPGTNYGYTF. V is TRBV2 and J is TRBJ1-2, with D possibly being TRBD1 (5 bases). Trimming left V 3 bases short and J 0 bases short, with 8 bases between. The CDR3 is 14 amino acids. Germline V lookup: CDR1 SNHLY, CDR2 FYNNEI.